This T cell receptor (beta chain) was identified during a study of identical twins (TCRdb year 2016). About the study as a whole: To test whether fetal clonotypes persist, this study deep-sequenced TCR alpha and beta repertoires from monozygotic twins, from unrelated adults of various ages, and from cord blood. Replicate twin experiments were performed at different times using different library preparation protocols to rule out contamination.

The receptor library was made with 5' RACE. The run used an Illumina HiSeq 2000. A universal primer binding site was introduced by template switching, and a unique molecular identifier was present in the final cDNA, enabling accurate counting of TCR cDNA molecules. Specific primers in the conserved constant-segment region were used to synthesize first-strand cDNA for the TCR alpha and beta chains. Each cDNA library was double barcoded, with a SMART-Mk sample barcode plus Illumina barcodes, to control for contamination. Two successive PCR steps introduced TruSeq adapter sequences along with Illumina sample barcodes. The TCR alpha and beta cDNA libraries were sequenced on the Illumina HiSeq platform using custom primers. The study's own analysis went as follows. MiGEC processed the raw reads to extract unique molecular identifiers, while MiXCR was used to determine the CDR3 positions. For each individual, recombination models were inferred using an EM algorithm with the repgenHMM and IGoR tools. Shared clonotype analysis was performed with the tcR package in R, normalizing sharing by the product of cloneset sizes. To study raw recombination without the effects of thymic and clonal selection, out-of-frame nonproductive sequences were analyzed. The public reads were reprocessed in TCRdb via fastp at Q25 and MiXCR, keeping in-frame beta chains. Identical CDR3 proteins give one entry, which carries the most common genes and DNA. The V and J calls here are based on TCRdb, not the publication. This sample has roughly 1,500,000 distinct CDR3 sequences in its table, and under 35% of those were observed once. The top ten clonotypes cover around 0.25% of the sample.

The CDR3 numbers 15 residues from cysteine through phenylalanine. CDR3 DNA is the only sequence kept; it has 45 bases, read in frame from the first base. V is reduced by 5 bases and J by 0 bases, leaving a spacing of 14 bases between them. As encoded in the germline V gene, CDR1 is SGHAT while CDR2 is FQNNGV. Beyond this particular receptor, the publication reports: The excess sharing between twins in beta out-of-frame sequences was weaker because fewer shared sequences reduced the signal-to-noise ratio. Because the same donors could not be followed over many years, the conclusions relied on cross-sectional statistical analysis. Fewer insertions were carried by abundant cord blood beta clonotypes, a similar but weaker trend appeared in young adult naive repertoires, and no such trend appeared in memory repertoires. Out-of-frame TCR alpha sharing in monozygotic twins was systematically underestimated by recombination models, whereas sharing between unrelated individuals was in agreement with the recombination models. Zero-insertion analyses could be partly confounded by invariant T cells such as MAIT and iNKT, although diverse VJ usage argued against such confounding for most clonotypes. Compared with coincidental sharing between unrelated individuals, an excess of low generation-probability sequences was observed among out-of-frame TCR alpha sequences shared between twins.

In the case of this clonotype: No cognate antigen has been identified for it. One base away there is no much larger clone; base qualities are not given.

All donors were healthy Caucasians. The receptor was isolated from a newborn girl in good health. The specimen was cord blood. The sequence is built from TRBV11-2 and TRBJ2-7; TRBD1 could be the D gene, as 5 bases match. Here is the DNA: TGTGCCAGCAGCCTCTCCGACAGCTTCTCCTACGAGCAGTACTTC. The translation is CASSLSDSFSYEQYF.